This T cell receptor beta chain emerged from a study of cytomegalovirus exposure and HLA in healthy donors. V lost 4 bases and J lost 1; bases outside the gene matches: 6. The CDR3 spans 16 residues. Looked up from germline, CDR1 is SGHDT and CDR2 is YYEEEE. Only in-frame clones appear in the TCRdb table, and some are missing; sequencing was by immunoSEQ multiplex PCR. This sample has 45,000 to 65,000 clones, with 75% to 95% found just once. This sequence was found in a man between 18 and 29 years old in good health and CMV-seronegative. Sequencing was performed on PBMCs. This chain links TRBV5-6 with TRBJ2-1, with 9 bases lining up with TRBD1. The DNA for the CDR3 is TGTGCCAGCAGCGAGAGGACAGGGGCATCCTACAATGAGCAGTTCTTC. Translation: CASSERTGASYNEQFF. The complete variable domain, with remaining parts taken from reference TRBV5-6 and TRBJ2-1, reads DAGVTQSPTHLIKTRGQQVTLRCSPKSGHDTVSWYQQALGQGPQFIFQYYEEEERQRGNFPDRFSGHQFPNYSSELNVNALLLGDSALYLCASSERTGASYNEQFFGPGTRLTVL.